The TCR beta chain under discussion was sequenced for a study of cytomegalovirus exposure and HLA in healthy donors (dated by TCRdb to about 2017). About the full investigation: An earlier analysis of several hundred of the donors reported under 300 Gb of sequence data and 90 million to 120 million unique TCR beta sequences obtained from about 170 million T cells. Roughly 300 gigabases of sequencing data and approximately 92 million unique TCR sequences made up an early release that covered 640 HLA-typed donors. Of the roughly 400 genotyped donors, approximately 80% fell in the genetic ancestry cluster associated with self-reported Caucasian donors. The study aimed to test whether signatures of past pathogen exposure could be identified by cataloging public T cell receptors. The T cell repertoires of several hundred subjects were profiled by immunosequencing and related to cytomegalovirus serostatus. A separate validation cohort of 90 to 150 different subjects was used in addition to the roughly 620-subject first cohort. The study combined high-throughput TCR immunosequencing, statistical association of individual TCRs with disease status, and machine learning to predict cytomegalovirus infection status. In a later analysis, previously published TCR beta repertoires from about 670 donors were re-analyzed and high-resolution HLA genotyping was added so that TCR occurrence patterns could be studied. Rather than drawing on any new phenotypic data, the later analysis identified candidate immune exposures from TCR beta sequences and the way those sequences occurred across donors. To decide whether each TCR beta V gene segment behaved as functional or pseudogenic, an earlier analysis of 587 of the donors relied on high-throughput TCR beta sequencing. Donor age, sex, ethnicity and CMV serostatus were compiled together with the repertoire data. Genome-wide SNP genotypes for about three fifths of the roughly 700 donors were used in a later genetic analysis, which treated that subset as a discovery cohort. All discovery cohort repertoires had been generated on a single sequencing platform. Class I and class II HLA loci were covered by the typing at four-digit resolution. The number of typed donors differed by locus: about 620-640 for A, B, C, DRB1 and DQB1; some 500 for DQA1; approximately 600 for DPA1; and some 450 for DPB1. About five DR-DQ haplotypes were treated as single units for association and clustering because of strong linkage in the cohort. On average, roughly 250,000 unique TCR beta nucleotide sequences were sequenced per donor among a few hundred genotyped donors of the cohort, with roughly 18% of those sequences being non-productive.

To prepare the library, the immunoSEQ multiplex PCR assay was applied. For the multiplex PCR, a mixture combining 60 forward primers for TCR Vbeta segments and 13 reverse primers for TCR Jbeta segments was used. Amplification of the CDR3 region of rearranged TCR beta genes was performed with a multiplex PCR assay on genomic DNA. On the Illumina HiSeq System, the amplified TCR beta libraries were sequenced as 87-base-pair reads. In the source study's methods: Across the 670 or so repertoires, a later analysis counted 75 million to 90 million unique TCR beta chains, roughly 11 million of which were shared by at least two donors. A nearest-neighbor algorithm error-corrected the raw reads and collapsed the reads into unique sequences, merging closely related sequences to remove PCR and sequencing errors. To assign V, D and J gene segments, CDR3 sequences were aligned to IMGT reference sequences. Each retained sequence needed at least a six-nucleotide match to both a V gene segment and a J gene segment. Rearrangements were classified as productive when the CDR3 lacked stop codons and remained in frame with V and J, and all other rearrangements were classified as non-productive. Following IMGT convention, CDR3 was defined as the stretch from the second conserved V-encoded cysteine to the conserved J-encoded phenylalanine. The earlier analysis of approximately 590 of the donors excluded any sequence lacking an unambiguous match to a single V gene segment. In an earlier analysis of several hundred of the donors, V segments were called functional above 56.7% productive rearrangements and were called segregating when the between-donor standard deviation exceeded 5%. A statistical classification framework was developed to diagnose cytomegalovirus status using the catalog of TCR beta chain sequences. In a later analysis, TCR nucleotide sequences were compared against IMGT/GENE-DB human TR gene sequences so that V and J genes could be assigned. A later analysis assigned CDR3 sequences and most-parsimonious VDJ recombination scenarios with the TCRdist pipeline. In a later analysis, every TCR beta chain was defined by the combination of its CDR3 amino acid sequence and its V-gene family, and reads without a unique V-gene family were dropped. In a later analysis, nearly 600 highly shared, low-generation-probability nucleotide sequences were removed to address suspected cross-contamination and a sequencing artifact. A later analysis calculated a clonal expansion index for each public chain from normalized within-repertoire ranks of inferred template counts. Generation probabilities in a later analysis came from a VDJ recombination model fitted to out-of-frame rearrangements, and those results were checked against IGoR. In a later analysis, hypergeometric tests were used to score TCR-TCR, TCR-HLA and TCR-CMV co-occurrence, with a repertoire-size bias correction applied to TCR pairs. False discovery rates were estimated in a later analysis by permuting HLA or CMV assignments 20 times. A later analysis grouped co-occurring TCRs with DBSCAN, adding TCRdist sequence similarity when clustering within HLA-allele-positive subsets. Repertoires with fewer than 30,000 or more than 120,000 public chains, plus five repertoires with anomalous nucleotide sharing, were excluded from co-occurrence clustering. TCRdb obtained this table from immuneACCESS and retained in-frame rearrangements with V and J assigned. These tables miss some clones; where compared with another copy, unresolved V genes account for less than half of the shortfall, and the remainder is unexplained. The DNA gave D and trimming, while V, J and clone size come from that table. The sample contains some 100,000 clones, about 75% of them found a single time. Roughly 12% of the sample comes from the top ten.

Worth noting for this clone: Its antigen is unknown. The record has no base qualities; no much larger clone is one base away.

The study at large found these results: In a later analysis, the rate of TCR association differed among HLA loci, with DRB1 alleles having the most associated TCRs and HLA-C alleles having the fewest. Assigning TCR associations to individual alleles was difficult when HLA alleles, especially DR and DQ, strongly co-occurred. The classifier was reported to diagnose cytomegalovirus status with high specificity and sensitivity in both the original cohort and the validation cohort. According to the authors, the approach could potentially be generalized to other disease states and immunological phenotypes. In a later analysis, HLA-associated TCR beta chains showed more clonal expansion and lower generation probabilities than non-associated chains that were equally common. Because HLA typing was unavailable for some donors at each locus, only the typed subset was used in association tests. According to a later genetic analysis, donors in an Asian-associated ancestry cluster had fewer N-insertions in productive TCRs than the approximately 700-donor mean. For the cohort, immune exposure information was limited to CMV serostatus. The earlier analysis of 450 to 700 of the donors excluded roughly 17 rarely observed V segments, including chromosome 9 orphons, because counts were too low. The study listed 164 TCR beta chains as associated with cytomegalovirus. A later genetic analysis associated a missense DCLRE1C variant with V-gene and J-gene trimming of TCR beta chains, and an independent cohort replicated the association. A cluster of highly shared sequence variants was judged likely to represent a technical artifact of the sequencing pipeline. Presence/absence analyses assumed roughly uniform sequencing depth across donors, an assumption that may not hold. This cohort had only TCR beta chains sequenced, and the lack of alpha or paired-chain data limited which features could be detected. In vitro tests confirmed that a few of the cytomegalovirus-associated TCR beta chains recognize cytomegalovirus antigens. The 87-base-pair reads could not distinguish some IMGT-functional V segments, including TRBV6-2 and TRBV6-3, so those segments were excluded. While some public TCRs were present in many individuals, most TCR sequences turned up only very rarely across donors. According to a later analysis, parvovirus B19, influenza, CMV and Epstein-Barr virus appeared linked to several top co-occurrence clusters. In a later analysis, some 17,000 TCR beta sequences were associated with specific HLA alleles at a false discovery rate of 0.05. A further reported finding was that TCR beta sequences accurately predicted the HLA-A and HLA-B alleles for most subjects in the first cohort. Correlated functional status among segregating V segments might be attributable to linkage disequilibrium, but an unknown experimental factor could not be ruled out. An earlier analysis of approximately 600 of the donors showed that most TCR beta V segments appeared in productive rearrangements either about 87% or about 30% of the time, which broadly matched IMGT annotations. Most CMV-associated TCR beta chains appeared to be HLA-restricted in a later analysis, and the HLA associations seemed to be driven largely by CMV exposure.

CDR1 and CDR2, per the germline V gene, are MNHNS and SASEGT. Spanning cysteine to phenylalanine, the CDR3 consists of 15 amino acids. Just the 45-base CDR3 DNA is kept, in frame starting at base 1. V lost 7 bases and J lost 0 bases; the stretch between them is 12 bases long. The cohort was made up of about 670 healthy bone marrow donors. At the time of sampling, all cohort members were nominally healthy, though unrecorded immune exposures were likely present. The donor was CMV seropositive and was included in the group of 250 to 350 seropositive cohort members. A peripheral blood sample was provided by each donor, and peripheral blood mononuclear cells were used for TCR beta sequencing. Genomic DNA was extracted from the blood cell samples with the Qiagen DNeasy Blood Extraction Kit.

The specimen was PBMCs. The chain links TRBV6-1 with TRBJ1-4, with no confidently assigned D gene. This TCR derives from a woman aged 40 to 49 in good health and CMV-seropositive. Read as DNA, the sequence is TGTGCCAGCATTCAGCACCTAGCAACTAATGAAAAACTGTTTTTT. This yields the protein CASIQHLATNEKLFF.